This T cell receptor beta chain comes out of a study of beta chain features in type 1 diabetes. Every sorted population was more than 95% pure. Findings and caveats of the study: Whether HLA type affects TCRB rearrangement stayed undetermined in the present work. Naive, central memory and Treg TCRB repertoires appeared more alike in patients than in healthy donors. Researchers cautioned that cDNA sequencing could over-represent cells with high TCR expression.

Concerning this clone: Its target is unknown.

Trimming took off 4 bases at V and 8 bases at J, with 21 bases between the two ends. This CDR3 spans 16 amino acids. Germline V gene sequence: CDR1 MDHEN, CDR2 SYDVKM. Every isolated RNA sample was fully reverse transcribed, so sequencing captured expressed TCRB transcripts. Only in-frame clones appear in the TCRdb table, and some are missing; sequencing was by immunoSEQ multiplex PCR. Here the sample spans around 190,000 clones, more than 10% being singletons. The V and J genes are TRBV28 and TRBJ2-1; TRBD2 might be the D (7 bases). The sequenced sample was central memory CD4+ T cells from blood. The TCR sequence derives from a woman between 18 and 29 years old in good health. The CDR3 DNA sequence: TGTGCCAGCAGTTCGCCGAGGGGGAGGGCCAGGGATGAGCAGTTCTTC. As protein: CASSSPRGRARDEQFF. Drawing the rest from reference TRBV28 and TRBJ2-1, the complete variable domain is DVKVTQSSRYLVKRTGEKVFLECVQDMDHENMFWYRQDPGLGLRLIYFSYDVKMKEKGDIPEGYSVSREKKERFSLILESASTNQTSMYLCASSSPRGRARDEQFFGPGTRLTVL.